These T cell receptor beta chains were read from a single sample in a study of beta chain features in type 1 diabetes. Clones were read by immunoSEQ multiplex PCR, and TCRdb kept only the in-frame ones, dropping some. The sample yields hundreds of thousands of clones, 15% to 18% seen once. Material: naive CD4+ T cells from blood. The receptors originated from a man younger than 35 in good health. The CDR3 runs from the conserved cysteine through the conserved F or W. The D gene is left open where the match is weak. Expanded clones are given a class, and other clones once, few, many or no size at all.

clone size	J gene	D gene	V gene	CDR3 protein	CDR3 DNA
.	TRBJ1-1	.	TRBV2	CASSEATLAGEAFF	TGTGCCAGCAGTGAAGCGACCTTGGCGGGGGAAGCTTTCTTT
.	TRBJ2-7	TRBD1	TRBV5-1	CASSTRQGTYEQYF	TGCGCCAGCAGCACTCGACAGGGAACCTACGAGCAGTACTTC
.	TRBJ2-5	.	TRBV5-1	CASSLQGQETQYF	TGCGCCAGCAGCCTACAGGGTCAGGAGACCCAGTACTTC
.	TRBJ2-5	.	TRBV28	CASSKPGEQTQYF	TGTGCCAGCAGTAAGCCAGGGGAACAGACCCAGTACTTC
few	TRBJ2-6	TRBD1	TRBV28	CASKHRTGEFSGANVLTF	TGTGCCAGCAAACACCGAACAGGGGAGTTCTCTGGGGCCAACGTCCTGACTTTC
few	TRBJ2-7	TRBD1	TRBV14	CASSQDLGQAGYEQYF	TGTGCCAGCAGCCAAGACTTGGGACAGGCCGGCTACGAGCAGTACTTC
.	TRBJ2-1	.	TRBV18	CASSPAAGNNEQFF	TGTGCCAGCTCACCCGCCGCAGGGAACAATGAGCAGTTCTTC
few	TRBJ2-1	TRBD2	TRBV5-1	CASSQLAGSNEQFF	TGCGCCAGCAGCCAACTAGCGGGAAGCAATGAGCAGTTCTTC
few	TRBJ1-1	.	TRBV10-3	CAIIFGNTEAFF	TGTGCCATCATTTTCGGGAACACTGAAGCTTTCTTT
few	TRBJ1-1	.	TRBV18	CASSRSSNTEAFF	TGTGCCAGCTCAAGGTCCTCGAACACTGAAGCTTTCTTT
few	TRBJ2-1	.	TRBV9	CASSSPGAHNEQFF	TGTGCCAGCAGCTCTCCCGGGGCCCACAATGAGCAGTTCTTC
few	TRBJ2-1	TRBD2	TRBV9	CASSTQLAGGKGEQFF	TGTGCCAGCAGCACCCAACTAGCGGGAGGTAAGGGTGAGCAGTTCTTC
few	TRBJ2-4	.	TRBV7-2	CASSLTYRAGIAKNIQYF	TGTGCCAGCAGCTTAACCTACAGGGCCGGCATAGCCAAAAACATTCAGTACTTC
.	TRBJ2-3	TRBD2	TRBV18	CASSPKGLAGGSTDTQYF	TGTGCCAGCTCACCAAAAGGACTAGCGGGAGGTAGCACAGATACGCAGTATTTT
few	TRBJ2-7	TRBD1	TRBV9	CASSSWDRGYEQYF	TGTGCCAGCAGCTCGTGGGACAGGGGATACGAGCAGTACTTC
.	TRBJ1-5	TRBD1	TRBV7-2	CASSLVADRANQPQHF	TGTGCCAGCAGCTTAGTAGCCGACAGGGCCAATCAGCCCCAGCATTTT
.	TRBJ1-2	.	TRBV28	CASSLDKATTLYGYTF	.
.	TRBJ2-3	TRBD2	TRBV11-2	CASSFSIAGVTDTQYF	TGTGCCAGCAGCTTTTCCATAGCGGGAGTCACAGATACGCAGTATTTT
few	TRBJ1-4	TRBD1	TRBV7-2	CASSVQGGREKLFF	TGTGCCAGCAGCGTACAGGGGGGTCGTGAAAAACTGTTTTTT
.	TRBJ1-2	.	TRBV4-3	CASSQDPGVGGYTF	TGCGCCAGCAGCCAAGATCCCGGGGTGGGTGGCTACACCTTC
.	TRBJ1-6	.	TRBV4-3	CASSLWPRPGSPLHF	TGCGCCAGCAGCCTTTGGCCGCGCCCGGGTTCACCCCTCCACTTT
few	TRBJ2-7	.	TRBV5-4	CASSRRDRYEQYF	TGTGCCAGCAGCCGACGGGACCGTTACGAGCAGTACTTC
.	TRBJ1-2	.	TRBV5-1	CASSPGFDGYTF	TGCGCCAGCAGCCCGGGCTTTGATGGCTACACCTTC
.	TRBJ2-7	TRBD1	TRBV7-8	CASSPWPGTALSYEQYF	TGTGCCAGCAGCCCCTGGCCAGGGACAGCACTCTCCTACGAGCAGTACTTC
.	TRBJ2-2	.	TRBV5-1	CASSLMGLNTGELFF	TGCGCCAGCAGCTTGATGGGGCTCAACACCGGGGAGCTGTTTTTT
.	TRBJ2-3	TRBD2	TRBV7-3	CASSLTPASGFTDTQYF	TGTGCCAGCAGCTTAACACCCGCTAGCGGATTCACAGATACGCAGTATTTT
few	TRBJ2-2	TRBD2	TRBV2	CASTLLPATSGGISGELFF	TGTGCCAGCACCCTCCTCCCCGCAACTAGCGGGGGGATTTCCGGGGAGCTGTTTTTT
.	TRBJ2-7	TRBD1	TRBV7-2	CASSLATGSYEQYF	TGTGCCAGCAGCTTAGCGACAGGGTCCTACGAGCAGTACTTC
.	TRBJ2-1	.	TRBV5-1	CASSWRGREQFF	TGCGCCAGCAGCTGGCGCGGGCGTGAGCAGTTCTTC
.	TRBJ1-2	.	TRBV6-5	CASSYKLGPNYGYTF	TGTGCCAGCAGTTACAAGCTGGGACCAAACTATGGCTACACCTTC
.	TRBJ2-7	.	TRBV7-6	CASSSRDPTDDSYEQYF	TGTGCCAGCAGCTCCCGAGATCCCACGGACGACTCCTACGAGCAGTACTTC